The sequence of this TCR beta chain was determined in a study of shared clonotypes between healthy human individuals. The naive CD8 fraction comprised CD45RO-negative cells positively selected for CCR7 and excluded terminally differentiated effector memory CD45RA+ cells. Every donor, a Caucasian adult, lived in Nashville, Tennessee. The assay used deep level. Assay: immunoSEQ multiplex PCR; the TCRdb copy retains only in-frame clones and omits some. The top ten hold roughly 1.7% of the sample, which has approximately 1.9 million clones, 93% seen once. Regarding this clone: This sample also contains other DNA sequences that code for the same CDR3.

The receptor comes from a man between 18 and 35 years old in good health. Some clones in this sample may be carry-over from other donors' samples. Input material: naive CD8+ T cells from PBMCs.

Here the CDR3 DNA reads TGCGCCAGCAGCCAAGGACAGGGGGCCGGGGAGACCCAGTACTTC. Amino acids: CASSQGQGAGETQYF. The gene calls are TRBV4-3 and TRBJ2-5; 10 positions match TRBD1. With V trimmed by 1 base and J by 5 bases, 4 bases remained unmatched. This CDR3 spans 15 amino acids. Germline values: CDR1 LGHNA, CDR2 YSLEER.